The clone carrying this T cell receptor (beta chain) was detected only a few times. Germline-derived CDR1 and CDR2 are MNHEY and SVGAGI. This CDR3 comprises 14 residues. V lost 0 bases and J lost 8, with 8 bases in between. Per the authors' pipeline: Estimates of nucleated cell counts were drawn from the amplification of reference gene primers. The data were produced by immunoSEQ multiplex PCR, yet TCRdb's version contains in-frame clones alone and is incomplete. V and J calls and clone size follow that table, whereas D and trimming were derived from the DNA. The sample holds 190,000 or so clones, about 85% seen once. This entry belongs to a study of blood T cell repertoires in COVID-19. Turning to the study itself: From T cells, B-cell-depleted T cells, or PBMCs came the material, which was cDNA or gDNA.

Individuals aged roughly 18 to 95 years were recruited from around 22 US areas. This clonotype was obtained from a man in his forties or fifties who had recovered from COVID-19. J is TRBJ1-6 and V is TRBV6-5; D unresolved. The source material was PBMCs or T cells enriched from blood (not recorded which). CDR3 in DNA: TGTGCCAGCAGTTACTCGACTAGAGATTCACCCCTCCACTTT. Protein: CASSYSTRDSPLHF.